This section outlines one T cell receptor beta chain sequence together with its context. It lacks a known antigen. The sample holds no much larger clone one base away, and base qualities are not on file. Whole blood was collected in K2EDTA tubes by collaborating institutions according to the institutions' own protocols. For TCRbeta analysis, collaborators shipped samples in one of three forms: frozen whole blood, isolated PBMCs, or DNA extracted from either of those sample types. For CDR1 and CDR2, the germline V gene lists SNHLY and FYNNEI. After removal of 6 bases from V and 7 bases from J, the junction retains 12 bases not matched to a gene. The CDR3 runs 16 residues from the cysteine to the phenylalanine. Only the CDR3 region is kept as DNA, spanning 48 bases read in frame from base 1. The immunoSEQ Assay, a bias-controlled multiplex PCR, was used to amplify TCRbeta CDR3 regions from genomic DNA. The paper's processing steps were these. The number of nucleated cells in each sample was estimated from the amplification of reference gene primers within the assay. Sequence reads were collapsed and filtered to measure the absolute abundance of every unique TCRbeta CDR3 rearrangement. Productive Simpson clonality was computed per sample as the square root of Simpson's diversity index over productive rearrangements. The source is immuneACCESS, and TCRdb retained only in-frame sequences with V and J called. Part of the clones is not carried over; for the studies checked, unresolved V genes explain less than half of this, and the remainder is unexplained. That table furnishes V, J and clone size, whereas the DNA furnished D and trimming. This sample holds around 250,000 clones; about 82% were observed only once. The biggest ten clones account for roughly an eighth of the sample.

The data belong to a study of blood T cell repertoires in COVID-19 (TCRdb year 2020). Regarding the complete study: The collaborator samples originated in the United States, Italy and Spain and spanned the acute and convalescent phases of COVID-19. Where HLA class I and class II types were available, the types were taken from metadata supplied by the sample provider, not from assay-based typing. The samples were drawn from the first 160 participants of the ongoing ImmuneRACE study and from over 950 subjects provided by 6 global collaborators. A de-identified subject ID, COVID-19 status, age in years and sex were almost always included in the sample metadata. The repertoires were released in a freely available public database intended as a resource for research on the immune response to SARS-CoV-2. Subjects who had been exposed to COVID-19, were actively infected with it, or had recovered from it provided the deeply sampled blood TCRbeta repertoires that made up the dataset. The prospective study material was composed of cDNA or gDNA derived from T cells, B-cell-depleted T cells, or PBMCs.

Broader findings and caveats from the paper: The amount of clinical and demographic metadata varied by source and participant and was provided uncurated.

The chain is made from TRBV2 and TRBJ2-5, and TRBD2 matches 12 of the central bases. The sequence was collected from a man older than 75 with acute or convalescent COVID-19. Sequenced: peripheral blood. The sequenced DNA is TGTGCCAGCAGGAGGGAGACTAGCGGGAGTGAAGGGACCCAGTACTTC. It encodes CASRRETSGSEGTQYF.